The 18 T cell receptor beta chains in this list originate from one sample, sequenced in a study of T cell responses to AZD1222 COVID-19 vaccine. Profiling relied on immunoSEQ multiplex PCR, and the TCRdb table lists in-frame clones only, not all of them. The sample has 80,000 to 90,000 clones, 90% seen once. The source was peripheral blood, collected on day 0 of AZD1222 vaccination. All receptors derive from an adult in good health.

In its sample, this clone was seen a few times. This rearrangement joins TRBV6-6 to TRBJ2-2; no clear D gene. CDR3 length equals 15 residues. Trimming took 5 bases from V and 0 from J, leaving 10 bases between them. Germline CDR1 MNHNY, CDR2 SVGAGI (reference sequence). The CDR3 sequence is CASSTQSANTGELFF. As DNA, the CDR3 is TGTGCCAGCAGTACACAGAGCGCGAACACCGGGGAGCTGTTTTTT.

This rearrangement joins TRBV30 to TRBJ1-6; 11 bases fit TRBD1. V lost 3 bases and J lost 6; bases outside the gene matches: 1. This CDR3 comprises 14 residues. Germline lookup yields CDR1 GTSNPN and CDR2 SVGIG (reference sequence). CDR3 in DNA: TGTGCCTGGAGAGGACAGGGGGCTAATTCACCCCTCCACTTT. Protein sequence: CAWRGQGANSPLHF.

This clone was observed once. The J gene is TRBJ1-2, the V gene TRBV19; a possible D gene is TRBD1 (5 bases). The length of the CDR3 is 12 residues. The germline V gene has CDR1 LNHDA and CDR2 SQIVND (reference sequence). Trimming shortened V by 8 bases and J by 4 bases, and 11 bases separated the two germline ends. The CDR3 region is CASSPGGYGYTF. DNA of the CDR3: TGTGCCAGTTCTCCCGGGGGCTATGGCTACACCTTC.

The chain carries TRBV6-5 and TRBJ1-5, with 7 positions matching TRBD1. Germline values: CDR1 MNHEY, CDR2 SVGAGI. Trimming at V came to 6 bases and at J to 3 bases, leaving 8 bases not matched to a gene. The CDR3 contains 15 residues. CDR3 loop: CASRLQGTYNQPQHF. The CDR3 coding sequence is TGTGCCAGCAGGCTACAGGGGACTTACAATCAGCCCCAGCATTTT.

This chain connects TRBV7-2 to TRBJ1-6; D not resolved. Per germline, CDR1 SGHTA and CDR2 FQGNSA. Trimming stripped 5 bases from V and 2 bases from J, with 7 bases between. This CDR3 is 14 amino acids long. This chain's CDR3 is CASSRTAYNSPLHF. CDR3 sequence (DNA): TGTGCCAGCAGCCGGACGGCCTATAATTCACCCCTCCACTTT. The full variable domain, its missing parts supplied by reference TRBV7-2 and TRBJ1-6, is GAGVSQSPSNKVTEKGKDVELRCDPISGHTALYWYRQSLGQGLEFLIYFQGNSAPDKSGLPSDRFSAERTGGSVSTLTIQRTQQEDSAVYLCASSRTAYNSPLHFGNGTRLTVT.

V usage is TRBV12-3 or TRBV12-4 and J usage is TRBJ1-1, with D perhaps TRBD1 (6 bases). This CDR3 comprises 13 residues. Trimming shortened V by 5 bases and J by 6 bases, and 13 bases separated the two germline ends. DNA of the CDR3: TGTGCCAGCAGTGCTCAGGGGAGAGCTGAAGCTTTCTTT. It is translated as CASSAQGRAEAFF.

The CDR3, as DNA: TGTGCCAGCAGCGTAGACCTAGGGACAGGCTATGGCTACACCTTC. It specifies CASSVDLGTGYGYTF. This chain links TRBV9 with TRBJ1-2, with 8 positions matching TRBD1. This CDR3 is built from 15 residues. CDR1 is SGDLS, CDR2 YYNGEE, per germline. V trimming: 0 bases; J trimming: 4 bases; junction bases outside the gene matches: 5.

The rearrangement uses TRBV2 and TRBJ1-5, with D possibly TRBD1 on 6 matching bases. Looked up from germline, CDR1 is SNHLY and CDR2 is FYNNEI. Trimming left V 6 bases short and J 0 bases short, with 12 bases between. The CDR3 has 15 amino acids. The CDR3 loop is CASSVGQYSNQPQHF. CDR3 DNA sequence: TGTGCCAGCAGCGTAGGACAGTATAGCAATCAGCCCCAGCATTTT.

The chain uses TRBV19 and TRBJ2-2, with no clear D. The germline CDR1 and CDR2 sequences are LNHDA and SQIVND (reference sequence). The CDR3 extends over 14 amino acids. Trimming removed 2 bases from V and 0 bases from J, with 4 bases in between. In nucleotides, the CDR3 is TGTGCCAGTAGTATACCGGCGAACACCGGGGAGCTGTTTTTT. Translated, it gives CASSIPANTGELFF.

CDR3 amino acids: CASSPPLGGRAGELFF. The CDR3 DNA follows: TGTGCCAGCTCACCTCCACTGGGGGGGCGCGCCGGGGAGCTGTTTTTT. The rearrangement uses TRBV18 and TRBJ2-2; possibly TRBD2 for D (7 bases). Germline V gene sequence: CDR1 KGHSH, CDR2 LQKENI. This CDR3 has 16 amino acids. Between the trimmed V and J ends, which lost 3 bases and 6 bases, there was a span of 17 bases. The complete variable domain, with remaining parts taken from reference TRBV18 and TRBJ2-2, reads NAGVMQNPRHLVRRRGQEARLRCSPMKGHSHVYWYRQLPEEGLKFMVYLQKENIIDESGMPKERFSAEFPKEGPSILRIQQVVRGDSAAYFCASSPPLGGRAGELFFGEGSRLTVL.

The V and J genes are TRBV6-5 and TRBJ1-2, with a possible D match to TRBD1 (6 bases). The CDR3 is made up of 10 amino acids. V was cut by 6 bases and J by 7 bases, with 6 bases left in between. CDR1 is MNHEY and CDR2 is SVGAGI in the germline V gene. CDR3 in amino acids: CASRGGGYTF. The CDR3 DNA reads TGTGCCAGCAGAGGGGGTGGCTACACCTTC.

The chain links TRBV29-1 to TRBJ2-5, with D perhaps matching TRBD2 (6 bases). CDR3 size: 15 residues. Trimming took off 0 bases at V and 2 bases at J, with 13 bases between the two ends. CDR1 is SQVTM, CDR2 ANQGSEA, per germline. This chain's CDR3 is CSVEEAGSGQETQYF. The CDR3 coding sequence is TGCAGCGTTGAAGAGGCGGGATCTGGGCAAGAGACCCAGTACTTC.

The genes are TRBV10-3 and TRBJ2-1; 11 bases line up with TRBD2. The V segment lost 2 bases and the J segment 9 bases; nucleotides outside the gene matches: 6. Per germline, CDR1 ENHRY and CDR2 SYGVKD. This CDR3 is 15 amino acids long. This CDR3 is CAISEASSGGTEQFF. CDR3 bases: TGTGCCATCAGTGAGGCGTCTAGCGGGGGGACTGAGCAGTTCTTC.

CDR3 DNA sequence: TGCGCCAGCAGCTTGTACACCGGGACAGCCAAACCAGGCTACGAGCAGTACTTC. Protein product: CASSLYTGTAKPGYEQYF. The rearrangement links TRBV5-1 to TRBJ2-7; TRBD1 matches at 7 bases. J lost 3 bases, V lost 1 base, and 16 bases had no gene match. The CDR3 extends over 18 amino acids. The V gene's germline CDR1 is SGHRS and CDR2 YFSETQ.

The chain joins TRBV6-5 to TRBJ1-1; D is ambiguous. Germline-derived CDR1 and CDR2 are MNHEY and SVGAGI. V lost 7 bases, J lost 0 bases, and 6 bases lay in between. This CDR3 comprises 12 residues. CDR3 nucleotides: TGTGCCAGCATCGCACTGAACACTGAAGCTTTCTTT. Amino acid sequence: CASIALNTEAFF.

The chain joins TRBV19 to TRBJ2-7; weak D call: TRBD2 (6 bases). V lost 5 bases and J lost 1, with 12 bases in between. This CDR3 spans 14 amino acids. Germline V lookup: CDR1 LNHDA, CDR2 SQIVND (reference sequence). The CDR3: CASSPSSGSYEQYF. CDR3 coding DNA: TGTGCCAGTAGTCCCTCGAGCGGGTCCTACGAGCAGTACTTC.

This clone occurred once. The chain recombines TRBV20-1 with TRBJ2-4, with 9 positions matching TRBD1. This CDR3 is 14 amino acids long. Looked up from germline, CDR1 is DFQATT and CDR2 is SNEGSKA (reference sequence). Trimming took 3 bases from V and 7 from J; bases not matched to a gene: 7. Here the CDR3 reads CSASPGTGSNIQYF. For the CDR3, the DNA is TGCAGTGCTAGTCCCGGGACAGGGAGCAACATTCAGTACTTC.

The table lists this clone with a few counts. The rearrangement uses TRBV7-9 and TRBJ2-1, with D unresolved. The germline gives CDR1 SEHNR, CDR2 FQNEAQ (reference sequence). There are 16 residues in the CDR3. Trimming took 1 base from V and 1 from J, leaving 11 bases between them. The CDR3 DNA reads TGTGCCAGCAGCTTAGTAGGTGACGGGTCCTACAATGAGCAGTTCTTC. It translates to CASSLVGDGSYNEQFF.